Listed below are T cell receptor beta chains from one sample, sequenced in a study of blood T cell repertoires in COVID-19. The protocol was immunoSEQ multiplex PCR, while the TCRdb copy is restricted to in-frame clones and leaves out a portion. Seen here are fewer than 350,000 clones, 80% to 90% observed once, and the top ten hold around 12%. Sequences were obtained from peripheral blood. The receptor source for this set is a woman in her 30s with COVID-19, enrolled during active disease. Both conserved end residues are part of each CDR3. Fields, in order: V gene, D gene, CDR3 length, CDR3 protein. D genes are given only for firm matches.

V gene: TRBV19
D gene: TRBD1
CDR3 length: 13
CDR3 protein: CATEGQRNQPQHF

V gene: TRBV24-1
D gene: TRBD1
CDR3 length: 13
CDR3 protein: CATSDLTGGRQYF

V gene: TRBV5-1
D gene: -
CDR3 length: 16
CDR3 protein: CASSLRQTLITDTQYF

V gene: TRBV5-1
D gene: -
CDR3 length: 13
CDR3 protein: CASSFLTDYGYTF

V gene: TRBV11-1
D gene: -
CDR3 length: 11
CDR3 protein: CASSYSGEQYF

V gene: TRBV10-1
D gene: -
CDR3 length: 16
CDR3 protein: CASSEPTNGNTGELFF

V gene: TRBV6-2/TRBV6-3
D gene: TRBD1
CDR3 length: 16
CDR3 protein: CASSYLRDRVQEGYTF

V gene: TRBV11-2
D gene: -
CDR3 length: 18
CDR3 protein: CASSGIGGAIGGADTQYF

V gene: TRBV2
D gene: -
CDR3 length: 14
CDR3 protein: CASSAVYSNQPQHF

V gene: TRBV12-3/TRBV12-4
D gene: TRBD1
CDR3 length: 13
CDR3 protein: CATGDSPNTEAFF